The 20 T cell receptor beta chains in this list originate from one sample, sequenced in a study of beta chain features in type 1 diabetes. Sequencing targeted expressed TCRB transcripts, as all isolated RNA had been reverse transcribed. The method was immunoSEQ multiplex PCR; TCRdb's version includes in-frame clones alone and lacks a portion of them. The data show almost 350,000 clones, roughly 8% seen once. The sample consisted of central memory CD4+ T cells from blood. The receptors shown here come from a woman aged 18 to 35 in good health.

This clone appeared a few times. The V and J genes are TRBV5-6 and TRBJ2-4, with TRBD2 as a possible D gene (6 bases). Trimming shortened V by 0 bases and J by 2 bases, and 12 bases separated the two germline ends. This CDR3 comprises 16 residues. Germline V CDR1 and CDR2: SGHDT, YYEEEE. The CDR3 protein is CASSLAGEGTKNIQYF. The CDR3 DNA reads TGTGCCAGCAGCTTGGCGGGGGAAGGGACCAAAAACATTCAGTACTTC.

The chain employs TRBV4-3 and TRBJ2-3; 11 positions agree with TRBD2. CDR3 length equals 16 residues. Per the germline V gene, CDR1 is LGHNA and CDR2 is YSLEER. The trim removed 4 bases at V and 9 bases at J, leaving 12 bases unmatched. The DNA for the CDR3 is TGCGCCAGCAGCCGGGAAATAGCGGGAGGGAAGAGGACGCAGTATTTT. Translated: CASSREIAGGKRTQYF.

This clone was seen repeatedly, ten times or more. In DNA, the CDR3 is TGTGCCAGCAGCACGGGACGGAACACCGGGGAGCTGTTTTTT. Encoded protein: CASSTGRNTGELFF. J is TRBJ2-2 and V is TRBV7-3; D assignment may be TRBD1 or TRBD2 (5 bases each). Per the germline V gene, CDR1 is SGHTA and CDR2 is FQGTGA. The CDR3 sequence is 14 residues long. Trimming cost V 5 bases and J 1 base, with 8 bases left between them.

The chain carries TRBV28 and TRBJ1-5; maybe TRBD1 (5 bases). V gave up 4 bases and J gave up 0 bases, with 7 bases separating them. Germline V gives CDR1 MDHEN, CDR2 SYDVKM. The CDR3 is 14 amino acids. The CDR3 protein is CASSWGNSNQPQHF. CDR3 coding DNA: TGTGCCAGCAGTTGGGGGAATAGCAATCAGCCCCAGCATTTT.

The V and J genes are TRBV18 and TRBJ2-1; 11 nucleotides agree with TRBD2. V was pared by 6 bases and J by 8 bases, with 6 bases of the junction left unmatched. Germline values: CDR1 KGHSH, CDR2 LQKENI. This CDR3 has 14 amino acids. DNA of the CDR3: TGTGCCAGCTCTCTAGCGGGAGGTTTCCATGAGCAGTTCTTC. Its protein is CASSLAGGFHEQFF.

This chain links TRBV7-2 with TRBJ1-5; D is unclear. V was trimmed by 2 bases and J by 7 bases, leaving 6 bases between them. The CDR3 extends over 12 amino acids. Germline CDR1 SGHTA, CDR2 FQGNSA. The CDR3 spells CASSLSWQPQHF. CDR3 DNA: TGTGCCAGCAGCTTAAGTTGGCAGCCCCAGCATTTT.

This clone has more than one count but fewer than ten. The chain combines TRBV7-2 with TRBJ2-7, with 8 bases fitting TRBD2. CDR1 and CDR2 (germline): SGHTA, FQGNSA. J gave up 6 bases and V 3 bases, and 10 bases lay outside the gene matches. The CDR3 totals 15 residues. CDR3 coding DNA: TGTGCCAGCAGCTTGATGGCGGGAGGAATGGGCGAGCAGTACTTC. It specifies CASSLMAGGMGEQYF.

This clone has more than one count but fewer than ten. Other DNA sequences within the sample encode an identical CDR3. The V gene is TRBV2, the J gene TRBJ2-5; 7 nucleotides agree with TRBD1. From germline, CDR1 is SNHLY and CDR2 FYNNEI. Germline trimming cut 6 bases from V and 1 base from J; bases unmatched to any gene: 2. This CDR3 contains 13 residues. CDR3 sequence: CASRGQLQETQYF. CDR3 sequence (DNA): TGTGCCAGCAGGGGACAGCTCCAAGAGACCCAGTACTTC.

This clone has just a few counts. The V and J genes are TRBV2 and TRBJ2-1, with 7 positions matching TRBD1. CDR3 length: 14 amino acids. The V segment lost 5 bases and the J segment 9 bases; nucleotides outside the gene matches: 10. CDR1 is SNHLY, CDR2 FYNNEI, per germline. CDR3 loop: CASSIRTGRGEQFF. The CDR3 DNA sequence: TGTGCCAGCAGTATAAGGACAGGACGGGGTGAGCAGTTCTTC. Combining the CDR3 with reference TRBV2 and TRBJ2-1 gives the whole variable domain EPEVTQTPSHQVTQMGQEVILRCVPISNHLYFYWYRQILGQKVEFLVSFYNNEISEKSEIFDDQFSVERPDGSNFTLKIRSTKLEDSAMYFCASSIRTGRGEQFFGPGTRLTVL.

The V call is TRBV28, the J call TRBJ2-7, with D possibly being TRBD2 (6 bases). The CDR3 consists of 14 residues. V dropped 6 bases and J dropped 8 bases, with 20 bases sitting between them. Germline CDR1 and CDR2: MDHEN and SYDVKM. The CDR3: CASSFTGTAKQQYF. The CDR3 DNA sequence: TGTGCCAGCAGCTTCACCGGGACTGCCAAACAGCAGTACTTC.

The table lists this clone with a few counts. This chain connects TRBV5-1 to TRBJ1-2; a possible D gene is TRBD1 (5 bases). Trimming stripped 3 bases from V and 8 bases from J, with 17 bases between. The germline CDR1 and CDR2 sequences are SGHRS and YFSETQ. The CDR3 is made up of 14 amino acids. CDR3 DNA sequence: TGCGCCAGCAGCTCTGAGGGGCATGCCGGGGGCTACACCTTC. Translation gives CASSSEGHAGGYTF.

The DNA for the CDR3 is TGTGCCAGCAGCCCCAGCGTCATGAACACCGGGGAGCTGTTTTTT. Its protein is CASSPSVMNTGELFF. The chain carries TRBV7-2 and TRBJ2-2, with unresolved D. V lost 5 bases and J lost 1, with 11 bases in between. Germline-derived CDR1 and CDR2 are SGHTA and FQGNSA. The CDR3 consists of 15 residues.

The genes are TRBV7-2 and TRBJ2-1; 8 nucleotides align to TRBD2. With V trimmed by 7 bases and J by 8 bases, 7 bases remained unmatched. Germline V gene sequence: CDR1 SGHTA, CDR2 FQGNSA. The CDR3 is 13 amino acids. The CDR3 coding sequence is TGTGCCAGCAAGCTAGCGGGTAAACATGAGCAGTTCTTC. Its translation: CASKLAGKHEQFF.

This chain's CDR3 is CASINGGAGRTGELFF. DNA for the CDR3: TGTGCCAGCATAAATGGGGGGGCAGGGAGGACCGGGGAGCTGTTTTTT. This chain links TRBV6-6 with TRBJ2-2; tentatively, D is TRBD2 (7 bases). Germline V gene lookup returns CDR1 MNHNY and CDR2 SVGAGI (reference sequence). V gave up 7 bases and J gave up 5 bases, with 20 bases separating them. The CDR3 extends over 16 amino acids.

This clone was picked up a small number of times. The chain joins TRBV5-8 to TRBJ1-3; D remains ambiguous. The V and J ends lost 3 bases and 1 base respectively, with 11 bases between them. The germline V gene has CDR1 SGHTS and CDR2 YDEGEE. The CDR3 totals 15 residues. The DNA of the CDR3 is TGTGCCAGCAGCTACGGCCCCAGGTCTGGAAACACCATATATTTT. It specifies CASSYGPRSGNTIYF.

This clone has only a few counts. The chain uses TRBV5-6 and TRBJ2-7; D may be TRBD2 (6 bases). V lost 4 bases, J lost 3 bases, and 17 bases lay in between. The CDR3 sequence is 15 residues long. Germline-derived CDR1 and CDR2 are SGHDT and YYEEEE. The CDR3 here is CASSPTGGALYEQYF. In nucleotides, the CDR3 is TGTGCCAGCAGCCCTACTGGCGGGGCCCTCTACGAGCAGTACTTC.

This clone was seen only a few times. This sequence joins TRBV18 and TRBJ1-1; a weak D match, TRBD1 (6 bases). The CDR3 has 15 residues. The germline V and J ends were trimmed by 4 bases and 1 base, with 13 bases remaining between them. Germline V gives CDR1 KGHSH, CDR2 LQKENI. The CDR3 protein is CASSLQGWGNTEAFF. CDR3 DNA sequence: TGTGCCAGCTCACTACAGGGATGGGGGAACACTGAAGCTTTCTTT. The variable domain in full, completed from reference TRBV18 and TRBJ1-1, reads NAGVMQNPRHLVRRRGQEARLRCSPMKGHSHVYWYRQLPEEGLKFMVYLQKENIIDESGMPKERFSAEFPKEGPSILRIQQVVRGDSAAYFCASSLQGWGNTEAFFGQGTRLTVV.

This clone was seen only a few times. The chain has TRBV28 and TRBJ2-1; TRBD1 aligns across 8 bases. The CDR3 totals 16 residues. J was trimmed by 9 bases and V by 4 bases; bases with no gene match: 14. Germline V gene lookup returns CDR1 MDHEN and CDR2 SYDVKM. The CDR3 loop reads CASSWATGTGRREQFF. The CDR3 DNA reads TGTGCCAGCAGTTGGGCCACCGGGACAGGTCGCCGTGAGCAGTTCTTC.

CDR3 nucleotide sequence: TGTGCCAGCAGTTACTCCTATCACAATGAGCAGTTCTTC. Protein sequence: CASSYSYHNEQFF. The chain has TRBV6-5 and TRBJ2-1; D remains ambiguous. Germline V gene data show CDR1 as MNHEY and CDR2 as SVGAGI. V was clipped by 0 bases and J by 5 bases, with 5 bases between them. The CDR3 is made up of 13 amino acids.

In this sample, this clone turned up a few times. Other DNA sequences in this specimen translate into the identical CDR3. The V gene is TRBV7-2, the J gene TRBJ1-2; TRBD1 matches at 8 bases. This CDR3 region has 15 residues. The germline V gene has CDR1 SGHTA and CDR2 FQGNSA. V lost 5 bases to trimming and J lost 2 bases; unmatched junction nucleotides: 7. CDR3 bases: TGTGCCAGCAGCCCCGGGCAGGGGGCAAACTATGGCTACACCTTC. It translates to CASSPGQGANYGYTF.